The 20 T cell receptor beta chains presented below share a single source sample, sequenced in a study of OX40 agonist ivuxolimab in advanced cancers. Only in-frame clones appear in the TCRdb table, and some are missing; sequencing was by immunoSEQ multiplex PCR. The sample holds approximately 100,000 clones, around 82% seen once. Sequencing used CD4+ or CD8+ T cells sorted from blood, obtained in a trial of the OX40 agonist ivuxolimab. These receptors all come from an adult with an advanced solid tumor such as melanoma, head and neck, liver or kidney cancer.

In nucleotides, the CDR3 is TGTGCTAGTGGTTTGGTACCTTTGGCTAGCGGGAGGTTTGATGAGCAGTTCTTC. Protein: CASGLVPLASGRFDEQFF. The chain is built from TRBV12-5 and TRBJ2-1; TRBD2 aligns across 11 bases. The germline V gene encodes CDR1 LGHNT and CDR2 FRNRAP. V was clipped by 0 bases and J by 8 bases; unmatched bases: 12. This CDR3 comprises 18 residues.

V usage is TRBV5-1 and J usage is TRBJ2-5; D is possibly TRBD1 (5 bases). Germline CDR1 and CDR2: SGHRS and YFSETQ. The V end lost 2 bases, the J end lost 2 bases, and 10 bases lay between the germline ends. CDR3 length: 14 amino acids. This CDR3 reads CASSFMQGQETQYF. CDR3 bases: TGCGCCAGCAGCTTCATGCAGGGTCAAGAGACCCAGTACTTC.

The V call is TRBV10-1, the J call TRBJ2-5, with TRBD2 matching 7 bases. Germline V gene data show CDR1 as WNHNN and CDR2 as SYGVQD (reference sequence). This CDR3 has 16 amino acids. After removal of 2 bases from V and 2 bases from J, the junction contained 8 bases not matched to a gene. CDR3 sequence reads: CASSEDPAGKQETQYF. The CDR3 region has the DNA TGCGCCAGCAGTGAGGATCCAGCGGGGAAGCAAGAGACCCAGTACTTC.

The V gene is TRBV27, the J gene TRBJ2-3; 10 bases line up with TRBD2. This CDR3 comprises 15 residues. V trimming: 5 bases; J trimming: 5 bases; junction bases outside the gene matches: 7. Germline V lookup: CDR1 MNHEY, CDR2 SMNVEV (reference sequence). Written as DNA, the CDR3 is TGTGCCAGCAGTATCCTAGCGGGAGTCGGAGATACGCAGTATTTT. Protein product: CASSILAGVGDTQYF.

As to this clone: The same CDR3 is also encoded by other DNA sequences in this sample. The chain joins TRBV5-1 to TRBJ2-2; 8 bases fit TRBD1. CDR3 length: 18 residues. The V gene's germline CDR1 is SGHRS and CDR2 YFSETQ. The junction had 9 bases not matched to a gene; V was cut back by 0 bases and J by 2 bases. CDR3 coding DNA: TGCGCCAGCAGCTTGGCCTCTCGGACAGGGTTCAACACCGGGGAGCTGTTTTTT. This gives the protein CASSLASRTGFNTGELFF.

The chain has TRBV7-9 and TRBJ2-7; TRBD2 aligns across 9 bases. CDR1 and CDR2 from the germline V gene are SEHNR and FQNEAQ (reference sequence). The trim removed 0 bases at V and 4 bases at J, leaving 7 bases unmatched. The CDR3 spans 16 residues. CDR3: CASSLARSGSWYEQYF. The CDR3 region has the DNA TGTGCCAGCAGCTTAGCTCGTAGCGGGAGTTGGTACGAGCAGTACTTC.

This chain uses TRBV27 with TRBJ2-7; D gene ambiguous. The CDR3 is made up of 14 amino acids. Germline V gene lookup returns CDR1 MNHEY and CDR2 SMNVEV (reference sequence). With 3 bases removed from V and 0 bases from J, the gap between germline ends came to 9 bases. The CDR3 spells CASSLYRSSYEQYF. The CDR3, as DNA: TGTGCCAGCAGTTTGTACCGGAGCTCCTACGAGCAGTACTTC.

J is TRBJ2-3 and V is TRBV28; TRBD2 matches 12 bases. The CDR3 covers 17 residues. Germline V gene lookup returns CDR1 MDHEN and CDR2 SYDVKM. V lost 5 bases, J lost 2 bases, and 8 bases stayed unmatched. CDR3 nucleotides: TGTGCCAGCAGTGTCCTAGCGGGAGGGGCCCCCACAGATACGCAGTATTTT. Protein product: CASSVLAGGAPTDTQYF.

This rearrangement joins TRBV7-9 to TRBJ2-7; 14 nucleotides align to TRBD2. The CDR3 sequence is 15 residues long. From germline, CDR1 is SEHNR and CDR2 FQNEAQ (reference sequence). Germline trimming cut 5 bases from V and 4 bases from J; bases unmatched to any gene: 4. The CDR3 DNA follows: TGTGCCAGCAGCGAAGGGACTAGCGGGAGTTACGAGCAGTACTTC. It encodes CASSEGTSGSYEQYF.

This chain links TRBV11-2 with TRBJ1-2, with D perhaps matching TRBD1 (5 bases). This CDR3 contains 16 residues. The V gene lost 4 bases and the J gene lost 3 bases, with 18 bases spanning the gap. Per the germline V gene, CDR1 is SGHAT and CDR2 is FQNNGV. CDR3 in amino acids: CASSYLRTGRYYGYTF. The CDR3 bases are TGTGCCAGCAGCTACTTACGAACAGGACGTTACTATGGCTACACCTTC. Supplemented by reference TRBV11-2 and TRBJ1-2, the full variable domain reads EAGVAQSPRYKIIEKRQSVAFWCNPISGHATLYWYQQILGQGPKLLIQFQNNGVVDDSQLPKDRFSAERLKGVDSTLKIQPAKLEDSAVYLCASSYLRTGRYYGYTFGSGTRLTVV.

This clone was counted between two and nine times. The CDR3 reads CASSQDLRITDTQYF. CDR3 nucleotide sequence: TGTGCCAGCAGCCAAGATTTGCGGATCACAGATACGCAGTATTTT. This chain joins TRBV4-2 and TRBJ2-3; D is unresolved. From germline, CDR1 is LGHNA and CDR2 YNFKEQ. V was cut by 0 bases and J by 2 bases, with 9 bases left in between. The CDR3 has 15 residues.

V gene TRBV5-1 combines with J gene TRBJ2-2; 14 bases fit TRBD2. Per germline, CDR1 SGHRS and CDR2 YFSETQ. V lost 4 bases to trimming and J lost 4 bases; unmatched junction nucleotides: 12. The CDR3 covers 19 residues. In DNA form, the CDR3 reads TGCGCCAGCAGCCACCGGGGACTAGCGGGAGCGGATGGCACCGGGGAGCTGTTTTTT. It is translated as CASSHRGLAGADGTGELFF.

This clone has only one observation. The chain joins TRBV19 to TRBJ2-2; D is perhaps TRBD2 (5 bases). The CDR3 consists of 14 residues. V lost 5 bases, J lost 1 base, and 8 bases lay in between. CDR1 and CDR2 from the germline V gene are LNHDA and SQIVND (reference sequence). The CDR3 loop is CASSWGENTGELFF. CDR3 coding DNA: TGTGCCAGTAGTTGGGGAGAGAACACCGGGGAGCTGTTTTTT.

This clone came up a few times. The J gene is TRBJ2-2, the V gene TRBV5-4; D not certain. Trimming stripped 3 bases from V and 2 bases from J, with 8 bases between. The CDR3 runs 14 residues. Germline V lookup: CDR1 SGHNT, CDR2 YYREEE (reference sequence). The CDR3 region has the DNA TGTGCCAGCAGCTCCGGCATAAACACCGGGGAGCTGTTTTTT. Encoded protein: CASSSGINTGELFF.

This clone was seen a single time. CDR3 sequence: CASSSSSGTGVVGELFF. The DNA of the CDR3 is TGTGCCAGCAGCTCCTCCTCCGGGACAGGGGTTGTCGGGGAGCTGTTTTTT. The gene calls are TRBV7-9 and TRBJ2-2, with 10 bases matching TRBD1. Unmatched junction bases numbered 12, after V lost 4 bases and J lost 7 bases. Germline V gene lookup returns CDR1 SEHNR and CDR2 FQNEAQ (reference sequence). The CDR3 has 17 residues.

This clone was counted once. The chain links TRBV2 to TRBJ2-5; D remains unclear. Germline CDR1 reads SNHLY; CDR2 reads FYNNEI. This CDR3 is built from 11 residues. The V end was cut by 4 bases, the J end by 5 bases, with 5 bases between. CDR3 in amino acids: CASSVGETQYF. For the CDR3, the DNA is TGTGCCAGCAGTGTAGGGGAGACCCAGTACTTC.

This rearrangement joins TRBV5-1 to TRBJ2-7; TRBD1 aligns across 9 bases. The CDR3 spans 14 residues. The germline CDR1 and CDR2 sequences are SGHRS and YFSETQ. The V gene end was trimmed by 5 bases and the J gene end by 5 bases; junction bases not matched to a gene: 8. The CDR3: CASSWGQGKDEQYF. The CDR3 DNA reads TGCGCCAGCAGTTGGGGACAGGGTAAAGACGAGCAGTACTTC.

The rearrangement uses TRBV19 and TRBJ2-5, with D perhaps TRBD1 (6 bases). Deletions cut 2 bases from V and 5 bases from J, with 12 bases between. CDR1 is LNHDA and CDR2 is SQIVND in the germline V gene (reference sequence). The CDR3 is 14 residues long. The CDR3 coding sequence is TGTGCCAGTAGTATAAACAGGGTTGGTGAGACCCAGTACTTC. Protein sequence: CASSINRVGETQYF.

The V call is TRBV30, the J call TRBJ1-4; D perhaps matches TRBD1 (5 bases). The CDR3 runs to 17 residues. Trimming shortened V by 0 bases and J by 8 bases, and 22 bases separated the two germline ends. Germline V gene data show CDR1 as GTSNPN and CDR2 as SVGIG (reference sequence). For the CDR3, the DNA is TGTGCCTGGAGTGTTCCCTGGGACTTTAAAACAAGGGAAAAACTGTTTTTT. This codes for CAWSVPWDFKTREKLFF.

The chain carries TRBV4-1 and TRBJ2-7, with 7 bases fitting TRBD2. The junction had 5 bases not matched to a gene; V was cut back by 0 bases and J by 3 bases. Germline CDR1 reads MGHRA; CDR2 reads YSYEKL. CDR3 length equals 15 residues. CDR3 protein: CASSQEGREVYEQYF. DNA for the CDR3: TGCGCCAGCAGCCAAGAGGGGAGGGAAGTCTACGAGCAGTACTTC.